The entry that follows covers one T cell receptor beta chain sequence. The target antigen is unknown. Primers included in the PCR were 60 Vbeta and 13 Jbeta primers. Data came from immunoSEQ multiplex PCR; TCRdb stores just in-frame clones and leaves some out. This listing includes about 130,000 clones. The data belong to a study of cytomegalovirus exposure and HLA in healthy donors. Study-wide context: Some 85 million unique TCRs, all from HLA-typed donors, were included in an early release of the data. Study-wide points: About 87% or about 30% of the time was how often most TCR beta V segments were productive, according to an earlier analysis. While the bulk of TCR sequences proved rare, some public TCRs turned up in many donors.

The V gene's germline CDR1 is MNHEY and CDR2 SVGAGI. V lost 5 bases and J lost 8; bases outside the gene matches: 8. The CDR3 runs to 14 residues. This sequence originates from a man younger than 30 in good health and CMV-seronegative. Source material: PBMCs. The chain carries TRBV6-5 and TRBJ1-4; TRBD1 agrees at 7 bases. In DNA, the CDR3 is TGTGCCAGCAGTCGGGACAGCATGGGGGAAAAACTGTTTTTT. It is translated as CASSRDSMGEKLFF.